A single sample is the source of the 17 T cell receptor beta chains below, sequenced in a study of vaccination effects on CD4 cells after COVID-19. TCRdb's table, derived via immunoSEQ multiplex PCR, lists solely in-frame clones and lacks some. Altogether about 29,000 clones are present, 65% to 75% being singletons, with the ten largest covering under 20%. Their antigen targets remain unknown. Under the ViraFEST assay, PBMC were stimulated with viral peptide pools so that antigen-specific CD4+ T cells expanded. Sequencing was performed afterwards. Cultured cells yielded isolated CD4+ T cells after approximately nine days. The vaccine given was either BNT162b2 or mRNA-1273, in two doses. Sequenced here: CD4+ T cells from PBMCs cultured with HCoV-OC43 spike peptides, sampled after COVID-19 vaccination. Subset defined: HCoV-OC43 spike overlapping peptide pool stimulation. These receptors originate from a human donor who received a COVID-19 vaccine.

V is TRBV19 and J is TRBJ1-1; 9 bases fit TRBD1. The CDR3 consists of 16 residues. The J segment lost 0 bases and the V segment lost 4 bases, leaving 6 bases of the junction unmatched. Germline V gene data show CDR1 as LNHDA and CDR2 as SQIVND (reference sequence). CDR3: CASSTGQGLMNTEAFF. The CDR3 bases are TGTGCCAGTAGTACTGGACAGGGGCTCATGAACACTGAAGCTTTCTTT.

The count of this clone is one. The chain couples TRBV7-9 to TRBJ1-2; D is ambiguous. In germline, CDR1 is SEHNR, CDR2 FQNEAQ (reference sequence). Trimming left V 8 bases short and J 7 bases short, with 17 bases between. The CDR3 spans 13 residues. The CDR3, as DNA: TGTGCCAGCCACCGCGACACGGTTCGTGGCTACACCTTC. This gives the protein CASHRDTVRGYTF.

The chain employs TRBV2 and TRBJ2-3; TRBD2 matches at 8 bases. V trimming: 4 bases; J trimming: 3 bases; junction bases outside the gene matches: 9. The CDR3 spans 16 residues. The germline V gene has CDR1 SNHLY and CDR2 FYNNEI. CDR3 residues: CASSVRASGRTDTQYF. CDR3 DNA: TGTGCCAGCAGTGTGAGGGCTAGCGGGCGGACAGATACGCAGTATTTT.

V is TRBV5-1 and J is TRBJ2-5, with 7 bases matching TRBD2. V shed 1 base, J shed 3 bases, and the junction held 15 bases outside the gene matches. CDR3 length: 18 amino acids. From germline, CDR1 is SGHRS and CDR2 YFSETQ. CDR3 DNA: TGCGCCAGCAGCTTGCTAGGACTAGGAGGGCCGGCTGAAGAGACCCAGTACTTC. Protein: CASSLLGLGGPAEETQYF.

This clone has just a few counts. The chain links TRBV11-2 to TRBJ2-2, with 8 bases lining up with TRBD2. CDR1 and CDR2 from the germline V gene are SGHAT and FQNNGV. J lost 3 bases, V lost 5 bases, and 5 bases had no gene match. CDR3 length: 15 residues. The CDR3 region has the DNA TGTGCCAGCAGCCTCGGGACTAGTTACACCGGGGAGCTGTTTTTT. It is translated as CASSLGTSYTGELFF.

The chain employs TRBV5-6 and TRBJ1-2, with D unclear. V lost 0 bases and J lost 0, with 6 bases in between. CDR1 and CDR2 from the germline V gene are SGHDT and YYEEEE. This CDR3 spans 14 amino acids. The CDR3 bases are TGTGCCAGCAGCTTGGACGGAACTAACTATGGCTACACCTTC. This gives the protein CASSLDGTNYGYTF.

The chain carries TRBV2 and TRBJ2-4, with 7 bases lining up with TRBD2. The CDR3 runs to 14 residues. After removal of 8 bases from V and 4 bases from J, the junction contained 8 bases not matched to a gene. Germline V CDR1 and CDR2: SNHLY, FYNNEI. The chain's CDR3 is CASEYGTNKNIQYF. In DNA, the CDR3 is TGTGCCAGCGAGTACGGGACTAATAAAAACATTCAGTACTTC.

The chain joins TRBV20-1 to TRBJ1-4; D ambiguous. Trimming removed 3 bases at V and 3 bases at J, with 5 bases between. The CDR3 is 12 amino acids. Per germline, CDR1 DFQATT and CDR2 SNEGSKA (reference sequence). The CDR3 DNA reads as TGCAGTGCTAGTTTGGCTAATGAAAAACTGTTTTTT. Encoded protein: CSASLANEKLFF.

This chain joins TRBV20-1 and TRBJ2-5; D is possibly TRBD1 (6 bases). The germline V gene has CDR1 DFQATT and CDR2 SNEGSKA (reference sequence). This CDR3 has 16 residues. Trimming took off 3 bases at V and 2 bases at J, with 19 bases between the two ends. CDR3 DNA sequence: TGCAGTGCTAGTTCTGTAATGGGACAATATCAAGAGACCCAGTACTTC. Protein: CSASSVMGQYQETQYF.

The chain carries TRBV18 and TRBJ1-1; 7 bases align to TRBD1. V gave up 3 bases and J gave up 2 bases; unmatched junction bases: 6. Germline V gene sequence: CDR1 KGHSH, CDR2 LQKENI. The CDR3 loop spans 15 amino acids. The DNA for the CDR3 is TGTGCCAGCTCACCTACGGGGACAGTAAACACTGAAGCTTTCTTT. Amino acid sequence: CASSPTGTVNTEAFF.

This clone was observed once. The V and J genes are TRBV18 and TRBJ2-5; TRBD1 agrees at 7 bases. The germline V gene encodes CDR1 KGHSH and CDR2 LQKENI. J gave up 3 bases and V 1 base, and 2 bases lay outside the gene matches. CDR3 length equals 14 residues. The CDR3 nucleotides are TGTGCCAGCTCACCACTAGGACAGGAAGAGACCCAGTACTTC. This codes for CASSPLGQEETQYF. The full variable domain, with the rest looked up from reference TRBV18 and TRBJ2-5, is NAGVMQNPRHLVRRRGQEARLRCSPMKGHSHVYWYRQLPEEGLKFMVYLQKENIIDESGMPKERFSAEFPKEGPSILRIQQVVRGDSAAYFCASSPLGQEETQYFGPGTRLLVL.

The V and J genes are TRBV11-3 and TRBJ1-5; D may be TRBD1 (6 bases). The germline V and J ends were trimmed by 6 bases and 2 bases, with 20 bases remaining between them. Germline CDR1 reads SGHNT; CDR2 reads YENEEA. This CDR3 is built from 17 residues. For the CDR3, the DNA is TGTGCCAGCAGTTCTAAGGGGGGATTGAAAGGCAATCAGCCCCAGCATTTT. It codes for CASSSKGGLKGNQPQHF.

This clone was counted between two and nine times. V gene TRBV2 combines with J gene TRBJ1-1; the D is unclear. The CDR3 spans 11 residues. CDR1 and CDR2 (germline): SNHLY, FYNNEI. The V and J ends lost 10 bases and 3 bases respectively, with 9 bases between them. The CDR3 loop is CATRDYTEAFF. CDR3 in DNA: TGTGCCACCCGGGATTACACTGAAGCTTTCTTT.

The chain joins TRBV27 to TRBJ2-7; perhaps TRBD2 as D (6 bases). Germline CDR1 is MNHEY and CDR2 is SMNVEV (reference sequence). Trimming stripped 5 bases from V and 12 bases from J, with 26 bases between. There are 15 residues in the CDR3. The CDR3 reads CASSQNRDSGPQWYF. In DNA, the CDR3 is TGTGCCAGCAGTCAAAACCGGGACTCCGGGCCACAGTGGTACTTC.

There are a few counts of this clone. The chain employs TRBV30 and TRBJ2-3, with 14 bases lining up with TRBD2. The CDR3 consists of 15 residues. The germline V gene has CDR1 GTSNPN and CDR2 SVGIG (reference sequence). Germline trimming cut 2 bases from V and 4 bases from J; bases unmatched to any gene: 2. Here the CDR3 reads CAWSMGLAGADTQYF. CDR3 sequence (DNA): TGTGCCTGGAGTATGGGACTAGCGGGGGCAGATACGCAGTATTTT.

This chain joins TRBV19 and TRBJ2-1, with D perhaps matching TRBD2 (6 bases). V was clipped by 0 bases and J by 9 bases, with 18 bases between them. The CDR3 contains 16 residues. Germline loops: CDR1 LNHDA, CDR2 SQIVND (reference sequence). The CDR3 spells CASSIDKRLVPSEQFF. The CDR3 region has the DNA TGTGCCAGTAGTATAGACAAAAGACTAGTTCCGAGTGAGCAGTTCTTC. The complete variable domain, with remaining parts taken from reference TRBV19 and TRBJ2-1, reads DGGITQSPKYLFRKEGQNVTLSCEQNLNHDAMYWYRQDPGQGLRLIYYSQIVNDFQKGDIAEGYSVSREKKESFPLTVTSAQKNPTAFYLCASSIDKRLVPSEQFFGPGTRLTVL.

The chain recombines TRBV19 with TRBJ2-1, with D perhaps TRBD1 (6 bases). The CDR3 consists of 16 residues. The V end lost 3 bases, the J end lost 9 bases, and 21 bases lay between the germline ends. Germline V gene lookup returns CDR1 LNHDA and CDR2 SQIVND (reference sequence). This CDR3 is CASSIFLAGLGGEQFF. CDR3 coding DNA: TGTGCCAGTAGTATTTTCTTGGCGGGCCTAGGGGGTGAGCAGTTCTTC.